The clone carrying this T cell receptor beta chain was picked up a small number of times. Its antigen is currently unknown. The data were taken from a study of beta chain features in type 1 diabetes. Study-wide results and limits: Highly expressing activated T cells could be over-counted with a cDNA template. It was among patients, rather than healthy donors, that naive, central memory and Treg TCRB repertoires appeared more similar. There was no resolution here of whether HLA type influences TCRB rearrangement.

TCRB transcripts that were expressed got sequenced, as all of the isolated RNA had been reverse transcribed. Sequencing was performed with immunoSEQ multiplex PCR; in TCRdb, only in-frame clones are kept and a portion is missing. The data show under 500,000 clones, with 25% to 35% seen just once and 0.065% held by the top ten. The length of the CDR3 is 13 residues. Trimming took off 1 base at V and 5 bases at J, with 8 bases between the two ends. The germline CDR1 and CDR2 sequences are GTSNPN and SVGIG (reference sequence). Cell sorting via CD45RO/CCR7/CD25/CD127/CD95/CD27 was performed to obtain CD4+ naive, central memory, regulatory and stem cell-like memory cells.

Sequencing input: naive CD4+ T cells from blood. The sequence derives from a man aged 18 to 29 in good health. The rearrangement joins TRBV30 to TRBJ2-2; possibly TRBD1 for D (5 bases). The CDR3: CAWSAGSTGELFF. Written as DNA, the CDR3 is TGTGCCTGGAGTGCAGGGTCGACCGGGGAGCTGTTTTTT.